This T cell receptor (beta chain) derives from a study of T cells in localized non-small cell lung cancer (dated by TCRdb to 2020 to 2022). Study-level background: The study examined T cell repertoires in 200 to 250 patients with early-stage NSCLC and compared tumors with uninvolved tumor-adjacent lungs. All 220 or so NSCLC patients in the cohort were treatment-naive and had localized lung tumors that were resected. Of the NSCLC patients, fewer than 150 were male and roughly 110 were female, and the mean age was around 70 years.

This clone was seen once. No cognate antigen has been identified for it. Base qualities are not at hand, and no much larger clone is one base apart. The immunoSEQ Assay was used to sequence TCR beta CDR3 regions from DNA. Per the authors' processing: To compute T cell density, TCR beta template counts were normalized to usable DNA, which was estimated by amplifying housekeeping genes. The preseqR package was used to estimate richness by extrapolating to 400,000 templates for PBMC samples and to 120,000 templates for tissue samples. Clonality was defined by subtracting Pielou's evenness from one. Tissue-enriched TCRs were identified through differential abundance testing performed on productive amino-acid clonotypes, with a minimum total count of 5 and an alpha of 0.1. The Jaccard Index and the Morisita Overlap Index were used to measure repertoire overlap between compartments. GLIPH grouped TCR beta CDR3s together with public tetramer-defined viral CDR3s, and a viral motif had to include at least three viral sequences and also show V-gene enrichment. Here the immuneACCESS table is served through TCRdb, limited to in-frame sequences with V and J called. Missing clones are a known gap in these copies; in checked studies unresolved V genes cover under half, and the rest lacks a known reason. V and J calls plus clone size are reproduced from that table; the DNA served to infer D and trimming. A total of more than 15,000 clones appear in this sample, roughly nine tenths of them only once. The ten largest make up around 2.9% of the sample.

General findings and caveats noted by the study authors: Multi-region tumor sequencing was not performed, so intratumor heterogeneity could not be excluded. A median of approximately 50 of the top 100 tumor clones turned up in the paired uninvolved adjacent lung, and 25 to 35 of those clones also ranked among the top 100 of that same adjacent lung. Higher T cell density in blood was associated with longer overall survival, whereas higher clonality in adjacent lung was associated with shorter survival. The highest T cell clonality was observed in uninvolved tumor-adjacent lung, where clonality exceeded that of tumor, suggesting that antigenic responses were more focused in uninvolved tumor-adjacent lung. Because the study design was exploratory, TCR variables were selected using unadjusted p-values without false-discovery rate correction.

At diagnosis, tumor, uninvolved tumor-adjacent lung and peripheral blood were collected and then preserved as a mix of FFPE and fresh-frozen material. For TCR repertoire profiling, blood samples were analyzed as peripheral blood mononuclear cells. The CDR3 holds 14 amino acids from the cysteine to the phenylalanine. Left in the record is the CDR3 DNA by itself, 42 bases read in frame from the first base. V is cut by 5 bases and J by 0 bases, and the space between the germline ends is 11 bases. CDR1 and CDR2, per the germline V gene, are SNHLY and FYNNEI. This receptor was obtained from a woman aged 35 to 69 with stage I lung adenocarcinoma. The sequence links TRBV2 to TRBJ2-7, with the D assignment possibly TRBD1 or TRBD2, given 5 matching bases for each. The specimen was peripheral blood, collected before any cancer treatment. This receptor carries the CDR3 CASSRDRSSYEQYF. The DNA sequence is TGTGCCAGCAGTCGGGACCGTTCCTCCTACGAGCAGTACTTC.